The clone carrying this T cell receptor beta chain has just one count. Categorization into cohorts depended on clinical history that participants reported. Cohort 3 donors were reported recovered after two negative PCRs, clearance, or symptom resolution. The data originate from a study of blood T cell repertoires in COVID-19. This CDR3 contains 16 residues. V was shortened by 1 base and J by 3 bases, with 12 bases between the two germline ends. Germline values: CDR1 MDHEN, CDR2 SYDVKM. Only in-frame clones appear in the TCRdb table, and some are missing; sequencing was by immunoSEQ multiplex PCR. Of about 320,000 clones listed, roughly 90% are singletons.

This chain connects TRBV28 to TRBJ2-2, with D tentatively TRBD1 (6 bases). The receptor was derived from a man aged 60 to 75 who had recovered from COVID-19. Material: PBMCs or T cells enriched from blood (not recorded which). The CDR3 protein is CASSLLFRGDTGELFF. The CDR3 DNA follows: TGTGCCAGCAGTTTATTGTTCAGGGGCGACACCGGGGAGCTGTTTTTT.